The 9 T cell receptor beta chains presented below share a single source sample, sequenced in a study of cytomegalovirus exposure and HLA in healthy donors. The PCR made use of 60 Vbeta and 13 Jbeta primers. This table comes from immunoSEQ multiplex PCR, and its TCRdb copy is limited to in-frame clones, with some not included. The sample includes 180,000 or so clones, roughly 72% of them seen just once. Sequencing was done on a sample of PBMCs. The receptor source for this set is a woman in her twenties or thirties in good health and CMV-seropositive.

This clone has just a few counts. The chain links TRBV7-9 to TRBJ2-1; 11 bases map to TRBD2. The length of the CDR3 is 18 residues. Germline CDR1 is SEHNR and CDR2 is FQNEAQ (reference sequence). V was pared by 6 bases and J by 1 base, with 11 bases of the junction left unmatched. The CDR3 coding sequence is TGTGCCAGCAGTTCGATAGCGGGGGGGGTGAGGTCCTACAATGAGCAGTTCTTC. Translation: CASSSIAGGVRSYNEQFF.

J is TRBJ1-5 and V is TRBV10-3; D ambiguous. V dropped 11 bases and J dropped 0 bases, with 8 bases sitting between them. The CDR3 consists of 12 residues. CDR1 and CDR2 (germline): ENHRY, SYGVKD. This chain's CDR3 is CAVGSSNQPQHF. In DNA, the CDR3 is TGTGCCGTCGGGTCTAGCAATCAGCCCCAGCATTTT.

The CDR3 is CASSLTGVTDTQYF. The CDR3 bases are TGCGCCAGCAGCTTGACGGGAGTAACAGATACGCAGTATTTT. V usage is TRBV5-1 and J usage is TRBJ2-3, with D perhaps matching TRBD2 (6 bases). The V gene's germline CDR1 is SGHRS and CDR2 YFSETQ. The CDR3 runs to 14 residues. Deletions cut 1 base from V and 3 bases from J, with 9 bases between.

The rearrangement uses TRBV9 and TRBJ2-2, with 9 bases fitting TRBD1. The trim removed 2 bases at V and 6 bases at J, leaving 2 bases unmatched. The CDR3 is 14 residues long. Germline CDR1 reads SGDLS; CDR2 reads YYNGEE. The DNA for the CDR3 is TGTGCCAGCAGCGTGGGACAGGGCGCCGGGGAGCTGTTTTTT. Translating it yields CASSVGQGAGELFF.

V usage is TRBV2 and J usage is TRBJ2-5, with 7 bases lining up with TRBD1. CDR1 is SNHLY, CDR2 FYNNEI, per germline. The ends lost 5 bases at V and 5 bases at J; junction bases unmatched: 17. The CDR3 has 17 amino acids. The CDR3 loop reads CASSTRLLGTVEETQYF. The CDR3 DNA follows: TGTGCCAGCAGTACTCGTTTATTAGGGACAGTAGAGGAGACCCAGTACTTC.

The genes are TRBV14 and TRBJ1-4, with 9 bases fitting TRBD1. Germline CDR1 reads SGHDN; CDR2 reads FVKESK. This CDR3 has 15 residues. V trimming: 5 bases; J trimming: 8 bases; junction bases outside the gene matches: 9. The CDR3 DNA follows: TGTGCCAGCAGCTCTCACCGGGACAGGGAGGAAAAACTGTTTTTT. Amino acid sequence: CASSSHRDREEKLFF.

The rearrangement links TRBV5-6 to TRBJ2-7; 7 bases map to TRBD1. The germline V gene encodes CDR1 SGHDT and CDR2 YYEEEE. The CDR3 length is 15 residues. Trimming removed 0 bases from V and 0 bases from J; junction bases left unmatched: 3. Here the CDR3 reads CASSLETGSSYEQYF. The CDR3 region has the DNA TGTGCCAGCAGCTTGGAGACAGGGAGCTCCTACGAGCAGTACTTC. Complete variable domain (other parts from reference TRBV5-6 and TRBJ2-7): DAGVTQSPTHLIKTRGQQVTLRCSPKSGHDTVSWYQQALGQGPQFIFQYYEEEERQRGNFPDRFSGHQFPNYSSELNVNALLLGDSALYLCASSLETGSSYEQYFGPGTRLTVT.

The CDR3 DNA follows: TGCAGCGTTGAAGACCCACAGGGGTTTCAAGAGACCCAGTACTTC. Its translation is CSVEDPQGFQETQYF. This rearrangement joins TRBV29-1 to TRBJ2-5, with 7 bases lining up with TRBD1. Germline CDR1 SQVTM, CDR2 ANQGSEA. Trimming at V came to 0 bases and at J to 2 bases, leaving 6 bases not matched to a gene. The CDR3 totals 15 residues.

The chain is built from TRBV7-2 and TRBJ1-5; D ambiguous. The CDR3 sequence is 15 residues long. CDR1 and CDR2 from the germline V gene are SGHTA and FQGNSA. V was trimmed by 1 base and J by 0 bases, leaving 7 bases between them. CDR3 nucleotide sequence: TGTGCCAGCAGCTTAGATCCCTATAGCAATCAGCCCCAGCATTTT. Protein product: CASSLDPYSNQPQHF. The full variable domain, in which reference TRBV7-2 and TRBJ1-5 provide the parts outside the CDR3, is GAGVSQSPSNKVTEKGKDVELRCDPISGHTALYWYRQSLGQGLEFLIYFQGNSAPDKSGLPSDRFSAERTGGSVSTLTIQRTQQEDSAVYLCASSLDPYSNQPQHFGDGTRLSIL.